These 28 T cell receptor beta chains originate from one sample sequenced in a study of neurological immune-mediated disorders. TCRdb passed the 5' RACE reads through MiXCR, listing each CDR3 protein once. The data contain approximately 66,000 distinct CDR3 sequences, 4.5% to 5.5% of them seen just once; the ten biggest clones take up under 7.5%. The sequenced material came from PBMCs. The receptors were gathered from a man aged 25 to 40 with multiple sclerosis.

This clonotype was seen at least ten times. The chain joins TRBV5-4 to TRBJ1-6; D perhaps matches TRBD1 (6 bases). CDR3 length: 15 residues. Trimming pared 3 bases from V and 9 bases from J, leaving 16 bases between. Germline V CDR1 and CDR2: SGHNT, YYREEE (reference sequence). CDR3 residues: CASSSQGVSGSPLHF. DNA for the CDR3: TGTGCCAGCAGCTCACAGGGAGTGAGTGGTTCACCCCTCCACTTT.

This clonotype turned up a few times. Here the CDR3 reads CSVASILRATEAFF. The CDR3 coding sequence is TGCAGCGTTGCCAGTATCCTAAGGGCAACTGAAGCTTTCTTT. The chain carries TRBV29-1 and TRBJ1-1; D is uncertain. V dropped 4 bases and J dropped 5 bases, with 17 bases sitting between them. Germline CDR1 SQVTM, CDR2 ANQGSEA. CDR3 length equals 14 residues.

This clonotype was seen ten or more times. The chain couples TRBV12-3 or TRBV12-4 to TRBJ2-7; 8 bases agree with TRBD2. The V gene end was trimmed by 5 bases and the J gene end by 6 bases; junction bases not matched to a gene: 12. The CDR3 runs 15 residues. The CDR3 sequence: CASSPRGSGGPEQYF. The CDR3 DNA sequence: TGTGCCAGCAGTCCCAGGGGAAGCGGGGGTCCCGAGCAGTACTTC.

The sample holds many counts of this clonotype. The rearrangement links TRBV20-1 to TRBJ2-4, with 13 bases that match TRBD2. CDR3 size: 16 residues. Per germline, CDR1 DFQATT and CDR2 SNEGSKA (reference sequence). V shed 6 bases, J shed 4 bases, and the junction held 9 bases outside the gene matches. The CDR3 reads CSATGTSGVKKNIQYF. The CDR3 region has the DNA TGCAGTGCCACCGGGACTAGCGGGGTTAAGAAAAACATTCAGTACTTC.

This clonotype was seen ten or more times. The chain employs TRBV4-1 and TRBJ2-1, with a possible D match to TRBD1 (6 bases). The CDR3 spans 18 residues. With 1 base removed from V and 6 bases from J, the gap between germline ends came to 22 bases. Germline CDR1 is MGHRA and CDR2 is YSYEKL. The CDR3 bases are TGCGCCAGCAGCCAAGCAGGACAGCCATTTAGGCCTTCCAATGAGCAGTTCTTC. As protein: CASSQAGQPFRPSNEQFF.

The chain recombines TRBV5-6 with TRBJ2-3; a weak D match, TRBD1 (6 bases). V was pared by 0 bases and J by 9 bases, with 11 bases between. The CDR3 runs 13 residues. CDR1 and CDR2 (germline): SGHDT, YYEEEE. Written as DNA, the CDR3 is TGTGCCAGCAGCTTGGACTACAGGGCAACGCAGTATTTT. As protein: CASSLDYRATQYF.

Many counts were recorded for this clonotype. V is TRBV6-5 and J is TRBJ1-6; a weak D match, TRBD1 (6 bases). Germline V gene data show CDR1 as MNHEY and CDR2 as SVGAGI. V was shortened by 6 bases and J by 12 bases, with 15 bases between the two germline ends. CDR3 length equals 13 residues. DNA of the CDR3: TGTGCCAGCAGCCGCGGACAGAGTGTACCCCTCCACTTT. It is translated as CASSRGQSVPLHF.

This clonotype has ten or more counts. The chain carries TRBV5-6 and TRBJ2-3; the match to TRBD2 covers 7 bases. Germline V gives CDR1 SGHDT, CDR2 YYEEEE. This CDR3 is built from 16 residues. Unmatched junction bases numbered 13, after V lost 3 bases and J lost 6 bases. The CDR3 loop reads CASSSTGTGGVDTQYF. CDR3 bases: TGTGCCAGCAGCTCAACCGGGACGGGGGGTGTGGATACGCAGTATTTT.

This clonotype was counted many times. The chain carries TRBV7-9 and TRBJ1-5; 8 nucleotides agree with TRBD1. V was pared by 4 bases and J by 2 bases, with 10 bases of the junction left unmatched. CDR1 is SEHNR and CDR2 is FQNEAQ in the germline V gene (reference sequence). There are 17 residues in the CDR3. The CDR3 region has the DNA TGTGCCAGCAGCTCCGGACAGGGCTTAAGGGGCAATCAGCCCCAGCATTTT. It translates to CASSSGQGLRGNQPQHF.

This clonotype was found many times. The V gene is TRBV12-3 or TRBV12-4, the J gene TRBJ1-1; a possible D gene is TRBD1 (5 bases). V was shortened by 3 bases and J by 2 bases, with 10 bases between the two germline ends. The CDR3 totals 14 residues. CDR3 amino acids: CASSFRGGNTEAFF. The CDR3 region has the DNA TGTGCCAGCAGTTTCCGGGGGGGTAACACTGAAGCTTTCTTT.

This clonotype was picked up a small number of times. This sequence joins TRBV6-1 and TRBJ1-1, with D unresolved. The germline gives CDR1 MNHNS, CDR2 SASEGT. V lost 6 bases to trimming and J lost 2 bases, with 13 bases between them. There are 14 residues in the CDR3. Written as DNA, the CDR3 is TGTGCCAGCAGCCTGAAAGAGAGAAACACTGAAGCTTTCTTT. Protein: CASSLKERNTEAFF.

This clonotype was counted many times. This rearrangement joins TRBV5-1 to TRBJ1-1, with 9 bases aligning to TRBD1. The CDR3 length is 13 residues. J lost 6 bases, V lost 4 bases, and 4 bases had no gene match. The germline CDR1 and CDR2 sequences are SGHRS and YFSETQ. The CDR3 region is CASSATGGSEAFF. DNA for the CDR3: TGCGCCAGCAGCGCGACAGGGGGATCTGAAGCTTTCTTT.

This clonotype was seen many times. The rearrangement joins TRBV7-8 to TRBJ2-3, with 10 bases identical to TRBD1. Trimming at V came to 5 bases and at J to 6 bases, leaving 8 bases not matched to a gene. Germline loops: CDR1 SGHVS, CDR2 FQNEAQ. This CDR3 comprises 15 residues. CDR3 DNA: TGTGCCAGCAGCCCGGGACAGGGGTTTTTGGATACGCAGTATTTT. Encoded protein: CASSPGQGFLDTQYF.

This clonotype was recorded at least ten times. The CDR3 nucleotides are TGTGCCAGCAGCAGGGGGCGAGAGTACGAGCAGTACTTC. Its protein product is CASSRGREYEQYF. The J gene is TRBJ2-7, the V gene TRBV5-6, with 7 bases identical to TRBD1. With 4 bases clipped from V and 4 bases from J, the junction kept 5 bases outside the gene matches. Germline CDR1 is SGHDT and CDR2 is YYEEEE. CDR3 size: 13 residues. Full variable domain (rest looked up from reference TRBV5-6 and TRBJ2-7): DAGVTQSPTHLIKTRGQQVTLRCSPKSGHDTVSWYQQALGQGPQFIFQYYEEEERQRGNFPDRFSGHQFPNYSSELNVNALLLGDSALYLCASSRGREYEQYFGPGTRLTVT.

Ten or more counts support this clonotype. This rearrangement joins TRBV4-2 to TRBJ2-1; 8 bases are a match to TRBD2. This CDR3 contains 15 residues. Germline V gene lookup returns CDR1 LGHNA and CDR2 YNFKEQ. V lost 6 bases and J lost 7; bases outside the gene matches: 11. CDR3 region: CASRQQWLAGNEQFF. The DNA for the CDR3 is TGTGCCAGCAGGCAGCAGTGGCTAGCGGGTAATGAGCAGTTCTTC.

This clonotype was seen ten or more times. This chain links TRBV4-1 with TRBJ2-1; TRBD2 aligns across 7 bases. Germline lookup yields CDR1 MGHRA and CDR2 YSYEKL. The CDR3 contains 15 residues. V lost 2 bases, J lost 5 bases, and 6 bases stayed unmatched. CDR3 loop: CASSQYDGGNNEQFF. In DNA form, the CDR3 reads TGCGCCAGCAGCCAATACGACGGGGGGAACAATGAGCAGTTCTTC.

The chain carries TRBV4-1 and TRBJ1-1; no clear D. V lost 4 bases and J lost 4, with 19 bases in between. Looked up from germline, CDR1 is MGHRA and CDR2 is YSYEKL. This CDR3 contains 16 residues. CDR3 protein: CASSPQPDSGGTEAFF. Here the CDR3 DNA reads TGCGCCAGCAGCCCTCAGCCGGACTCCGGTGGCACTGAAGCTTTCTTT.

This clonotype was counted at least ten times. The V call is TRBV5-1, the J call TRBJ1-1; 8 bases align to TRBD1. The CDR3 sequence is 13 residues long. The germline V gene encodes CDR1 SGHRS and CDR2 YFSETQ. V dropped 4 bases and J dropped 3; count of bases not matched to a gene: 2. This chain's CDR3 is CASSLDRDTEAFF. The DNA of the CDR3 is TGCGCCAGCAGCCTGGACAGGGACACTGAAGCTTTCTTT.

This clonotype was seen only a few times. The gene calls are TRBV20-1 and TRBJ2-5; a possible D gene is TRBD2 (6 bases). Deletions cut 1 base from V and 5 bases from J, with 8 bases between. The CDR3 runs 12 residues. CDR1 and CDR2 from the germline V gene are DFQATT and SNEGSKA (reference sequence). DNA for the CDR3: TGCAGTGCTAGAGGACGGGGGGAGACCCAGTACTTC. This encodes CSARGRGETQYF.

This clonotype occurred many times. The rearrangement joins TRBV2 to TRBJ1-4, with D tentatively TRBD1 (6 bases). V lost 6 bases, J lost 8 bases, and 10 bases lay in between. Germline CDR1 reads SNHLY; CDR2 reads FYNNEI. The CDR3 spans 12 residues. The CDR3 DNA sequence: TGTGCCAGCAGAACAGGGAGGGAAAAACTGTTTTTT. Its protein is CASRTGREKLFF. The full variable domain, rest sourced from reference TRBV2 and TRBJ1-4, is EPEVTQTPSHQVTQMGQEVILRCVPISNHLYFYWYRQILGQKVEFLVSFYNNEISEKSEIFDDQFSVERPDGSNFTLKIRSTKLEDSAMYFCASRTGREKLFFGSGTQLSVL.

V usage is TRBV20-1 and J usage is TRBJ2-5, with a weak D call TRBD2 (5 bases). There are 12 residues in the CDR3. Germline values: CDR1 DFQATT, CDR2 SNEGSKA (reference sequence). Trimming removed 5 bases at V and 2 bases at J, with 9 bases between. DNA for the CDR3: TGCAGTGCTCCACTAGGTCAAGAGACCCAGTACTTC. It yields the protein CSAPLGQETQYF.

This clonotype has at least ten counts. This sequence joins TRBV20-1 and TRBJ2-1; no clear D gene. V dropped 4 bases and J dropped 0 bases, with 10 bases sitting between them. Germline CDR1 DFQATT, CDR2 SNEGSKA (reference sequence). The CDR3 is made up of 14 amino acids. CDR3 coding DNA: TGCAGTGCTATAACTCGCAGCTCCTACAATGAGCAGTTCTTC. Translating gives CSAITRSSYNEQFF.

The sample holds many counts of this clonotype. The V and J genes are TRBV5-1 and TRBJ1-2; 8 nucleotides match TRBD1. Germline-derived CDR1 and CDR2 are SGHRS and YFSETQ. CDR3 length: 16 amino acids. The J segment lost 2 bases and the V segment lost 0 bases, leaving 6 bases of the junction unmatched. CDR3 coding DNA: TGCGCCAGCAGCTTGGGGACAGGGAGGGAAAACTATGGCTACACCTTC. Protein product: CASSLGTGRENYGYTF. Based on the CDR3 plus reference TRBV5-1 and TRBJ1-2, the full variable domain is KAGVTQTPRYLIKTRGQQVTLSCSPISGHRSVSWYQQTPGQGLQFLFEYFSETQRNKGNFPGRFSGRQFSNSRSEMNVSTLELGDSALYLCASSLGTGRENYGYTFGSGTRLTVV.

This clonotype was found a few times. This chain uses TRBV20-1 with TRBJ2-7; D is unresolved. Germline-derived CDR1 and CDR2 are DFQATT and SNEGSKA (reference sequence). Trimming stripped 3 bases from V and 3 bases from J, with 9 bases between. This CDR3 contains 12 residues. The CDR3 here is CSASDGVYEQYV. CDR3 nucleotides: TGCAGTGCTAGTGATGGGGTCTACGAGCAGTACGTC.

This clonotype appeared many times. The V call is TRBV7-3, the J call TRBJ1-1; D uncertain. The CDR3 is made up of 12 amino acids. Germline V lookup: CDR1 SGHTA, CDR2 FQGTGA. V lost 4 bases, J lost 11 bases, and 14 bases lay in between. In DNA, the CDR3 is TGTGCCAGCAGCTCCCATAGCGGGGAGGCTTTCTTT. Translation: CASSSHSGEAFF.

This clonotype was counted ten times or more. Here the CDR3 DNA reads TGCAGCGTTGAAGAAGTGCATGGTGAAGCTTTCTTT. Protein sequence: CSVEEVHGEAFF. The chain combines TRBV29-1 with TRBJ1-1; unclear D gene. The CDR3 is 12 residues long. V lost 0 bases, J lost 7 bases, and 9 bases lay in between. Germline V lookup: CDR1 SQVTM, CDR2 ANQGSEA. Full variable domain (outside the CDR3, taken from reference TRBV29-1 and TRBJ1-1): SAVISQKPSRDICQRGTSLTIQCQVDSQVTMMFWYRQQPGQSLTLIATANQGSEATYESGFVIDKFPISRPNLTFSTLTVSNMSPEDSSIYLCSVEEVHGEAFFGQGTRLTVV.

This clonotype was picked up many times. This chain uses TRBV6-5 with TRBJ2-2; 10 bases match TRBD1. V lost 7 bases to trimming and J lost 7 bases; unmatched junction nucleotides: 12. The CDR3 extends over 16 amino acids. Germline V gene lookup returns CDR1 MNHEY and CDR2 SVGAGI. The CDR3, as DNA: TGTGCCAGCACCCTGGAGGGACAGGGGATGAGCGGGGAGCTGTTTTTT. Translating gives CASTLEGQGMSGELFF.

This clonotype was detected many times. The chain recombines TRBV14 with TRBJ1-2, with D unresolved. The germline V gene encodes CDR1 SGHDN and CDR2 FVKESK. V was clipped by 1 base and J by 8 bases, with 14 bases between them. The CDR3 has 14 residues. CDR3 sequence reads: CASSQAQPLGGYTF. As DNA, the CDR3 is TGTGCCAGCAGCCAAGCTCAACCCCTGGGCGGCTACACCTTC.